The 5 T cell receptor beta chains below were found in one sample sequenced in a study of HIV-infected patients and healthy controls. All unsorted peripheral T cells were captured because whole blood was used without fractionation. Alpha and beta constant-region primers primed reverse transcription of 500 to 550 ng RNA. Using multiplexing indices, alpha and beta chain libraries were generated apart by chain-specific third strand synthesis. TCRdb independently ran MiXCR on the 5' RACE reads; one entry per CDR3 protein. The table shows 8,500 to 11,000 distinct CDR3 sequences, with roughly 8% occurring only once. Sample: blood. The receptors derive from an adult in good health.

This clonotype was detected many times. The chain combines TRBV5-1 with TRBJ2-3, with 9 bases aligning to TRBD2. The CDR3 loop spans 16 amino acids. Germline loops: CDR1 SGHRS, CDR2 YFSETQ. V was pared by 1 base and J by 0 bases, with 3 bases of the junction left unmatched. CDR3 sequence reads: CASSLRLAGSTDTQYF. CDR3 bases: TGCGCCAGCAGCTTGAGGCTAGCGGGGAGCACAGATACGCAGTATTTT.

This clonotype has more than one count but fewer than ten. The chain joins TRBV30 to TRBJ2-7; no firm D call. Per the germline V gene, CDR1 is GTSNPN and CDR2 is SVGIG (reference sequence). There are 12 residues in the CDR3. With 3 bases removed from V and 0 bases from J, the gap between germline ends came to 6 bases. The CDR3 DNA reads TGTGCCTGGAGGCTGACCTCCTACGAGCAGTACTTC. This codes for CAWRLTSYEQYF.

This clonotype counts as medium-sized (0.01 to 0.1%). This chain uses TRBV11-2 with TRBJ1-3; D unclear. This CDR3 is 14 amino acids long. Trimming stripped 1 base from V and 2 bases from J, with 6 bases between. Germline V gene lookup returns CDR1 SGHAT and CDR2 FQNNGV. The CDR3 here is CASSLARAGNTIYF. The CDR3 DNA reads as TGTGCCAGCAGCTTAGCCCGAGCTGGAAACACCATATATTTT. Complete variable domain (other parts from reference TRBV11-2 and TRBJ1-3): EAGVAQSPRYKIIEKRQSVAFWCNPISGHATLYWYQQILGQGPKLLIQFQNNGVVDDSQLPKDRFSAERLKGVDSTLKIQPAKLEDSAVYLCASSLARAGNTIYFGEGSWLTVV.

By proportion, this clonotype is medium-sized. J is TRBJ1-5 and V is TRBV29-1, with TRBD1 matching over 9 bases. Germline CDR1 reads SQVTM; CDR2 reads ANQGSEA. The CDR3 spans 15 residues. V shed 5 bases and J 2 bases; nucleotides not matched to a gene: 7. CDR3 DNA: TGCAGCGTTCGGGAACAGGGGGCGGGCAATCAGCCCCAGCATTTT. Protein product: CSVREQGAGNQPQHF. Combining the CDR3 with reference TRBV29-1 and TRBJ1-5 gives the whole variable domain SAVISQKPSRDICQRGTSLTIQCQVDSQVTMMFWYRQQPGQSLTLIATANQGSEATYESGFVIDKFPISRPNLTFSTLTVSNMSPEDSSIYLCSVREQGAGNQPQHFGDGTRLSIL.

This clonotype is medium-sized. The rearrangement joins TRBV3-1 to TRBJ2-5, with 11 nucleotides matching TRBD2. The CDR3 is 19 residues long. J was trimmed by 3 bases and V by 4 bases; bases with no gene match: 16. From germline, CDR1 is LGHDT and CDR2 YNNKEL (reference sequence). CDR3 residues: CASSRYPTSGGAWKETQYF. The CDR3 bases are TGTGCCAGCAGCCGATACCCCACTAGCGGGGGCGCCTGGAAAGAGACCCAGTACTTC.